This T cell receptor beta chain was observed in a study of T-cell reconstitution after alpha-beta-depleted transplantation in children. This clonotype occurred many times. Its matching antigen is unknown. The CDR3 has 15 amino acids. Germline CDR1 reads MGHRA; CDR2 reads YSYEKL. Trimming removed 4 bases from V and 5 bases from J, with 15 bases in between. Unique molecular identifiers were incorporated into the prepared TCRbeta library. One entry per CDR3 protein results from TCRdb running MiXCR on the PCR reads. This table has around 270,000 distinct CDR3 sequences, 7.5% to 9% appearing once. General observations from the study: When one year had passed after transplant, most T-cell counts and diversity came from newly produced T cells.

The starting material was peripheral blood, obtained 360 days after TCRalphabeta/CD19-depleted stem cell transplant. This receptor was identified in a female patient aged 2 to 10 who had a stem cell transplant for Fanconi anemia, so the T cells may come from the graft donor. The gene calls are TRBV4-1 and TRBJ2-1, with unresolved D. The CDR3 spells CASSLSASGNNEQFF. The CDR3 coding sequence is TGCGCCAGCAGCCTATCTGCGTCCGGAAACAATGAGCAGTTCTTC.